Listed here are 26 T cell receptor beta chains from one sample, sequenced in a study of cytomegalovirus exposure and HLA in healthy donors. Researchers ran the PCR with 60 Vbeta and 13 Jbeta primers. The protocol was immunoSEQ multiplex PCR, while the TCRdb copy is restricted to in-frame clones and leaves out a portion. The table lists some 170,000 clones, around 81% of them singletons. Sequenced: PBMCs. Every receptor here comes from a woman between 18 and 29 years old in good health and CMV-seropositive.

The genes are TRBV7-2 and TRBJ1-4; D is perhaps TRBD1 (5 bases). V was pared by 2 bases and J by 5 bases, with 12 bases between. Germline CDR1 SGHTA, CDR2 FQGNSA. CDR3 length equals 15 residues. The CDR3 DNA reads as TGTGCCAGCAGCTTATTCAGGGCTCCGAATGAAAAACTGTTTTTT. Amino acids: CASSLFRAPNEKLFF.

This clone appeared once. The chain uses TRBV6-5 and TRBJ1-1; D perhaps matches TRBD1 (6 bases). There are 13 residues in the CDR3. Deletions cut 0 bases from V and 4 bases from J, with 6 bases between. Germline CDR1 MNHEY, CDR2 SVGAGI. The CDR3 bases are TGTGCCAGCAGTTACTCCAGGGGCACTGAAGCTTTCTTT. Its translation is CASSYSRGTEAFF.

The chain combines TRBV9 with TRBJ2-5, with a tentative D call TRBD1 (5 bases). Germline values: CDR1 SGDLS, CDR2 YYNGEE. Trimming took 4 bases from V and 1 from J, leaving 29 bases between them. This CDR3 is 20 amino acids long. CDR3 residues: CASSQPRGIQDRTSQETQYF. The CDR3 nucleotides read TGTGCCAGCAGCCAACCGCGCGGCATACAGGACCGTACAAGCCAAGAGACCCAGTACTTC.

V is TRBV5-1 and J is TRBJ1-2; 8 bases are a match to TRBD1. With 5 bases clipped from V and 3 bases from J, the junction kept 12 bases outside the gene matches. CDR1 is SGHRS and CDR2 is YFSETQ in the germline V gene. This CDR3 comprises 16 residues. The chain's CDR3 is CASSDDRGASHYGYTF. The DNA for the CDR3 is TGCGCCAGCAGTGACGACAGGGGAGCTTCCCACTATGGCTACACCTTC.

The CDR3 is CASSADRERNTIYF. Written as DNA, the CDR3 is TGTGCCAGCAGCGCGGACAGGGAGCGAAACACCATATATTTT. The chain couples TRBV2 to TRBJ1-3, with 8 bases fitting TRBD1. The junction had 6 bases not matched to a gene; V was cut back by 6 bases and J by 5 bases. Germline lookup yields CDR1 SNHLY and CDR2 FYNNEI. CDR3 length: 14 amino acids.

The chain uses TRBV4-2 and TRBJ1-1; a possible D gene is TRBD1 (6 bases). Looked up from germline, CDR1 is LGHNA and CDR2 is YNFKEQ. CDR3 length: 14 amino acids. V was clipped by 2 bases and J by 5 bases, with 12 bases between them. CDR3 bases: TGTGCCAGCAGCCAACGGCGGACAGCAACTGAAGCTTTCTTT. The encoded protein is CASSQRRTATEAFF.

V gene TRBV6-5 combines with J gene TRBJ1-1; D gene uncertain. The CDR3 contains 12 residues. Germline V gene lookup returns CDR1 MNHEY and CDR2 SVGAGI. Trimming removed 4 bases from V and 0 bases from J, with 3 bases in between. CDR3 DNA sequence: TGTGCCAGCAGTTCTATGAACACTGAAGCTTTCTTT. Its translation: CASSSMNTEAFF.

This clone showed up just once. V gene TRBV27 combines with J gene TRBJ1-2; 8 bases fit TRBD1. Trimming at V came to 5 bases and at J to 3 bases, leaving 8 bases not matched to a gene. Per germline, CDR1 MNHEY and CDR2 SMNVEV (reference sequence). This CDR3 spans 15 amino acids. The chain's CDR3 is CASSGQGARDYGYTF. In nucleotides, the CDR3 is TGTGCCAGCAGTGGCCAGGGGGCGAGGGACTATGGCTACACCTTC.

This chain links TRBV9 with TRBJ1-2; D remains unclear. V was trimmed by 0 bases and J by 5 bases, leaving 8 bases between them. The germline V gene encodes CDR1 SGDLS and CDR2 YYNGEE. The CDR3 loop spans 13 amino acids. The CDR3 protein is CASSVGRTYGYTF. In DNA, the CDR3 is TGTGCCAGCAGCGTAGGCCGTACTTATGGCTACACCTTC.

In this sample, this clone turned up a few times. The V and J genes are TRBV6-4 and TRBJ1-6, with unresolved D. This CDR3 comprises 14 residues. The germline V and J ends were trimmed by 9 bases and 8 bases, with 17 bases remaining between them. Germline V CDR1 and CDR2: MRHNA, SNTAGT. CDR3 sequence reads: CARSNRSPDSPLHF. CDR3 coding DNA: TGTGCCAGATCTAACAGAAGCCCGGATTCACCCCTCCACTTT.

On this clone itself: The identical CDR3 is also encoded by other nucleotide sequences in the sample. The V call is TRBV7-8, the J call TRBJ1-5, with unresolved D. Germline loops: CDR1 SGHVS, CDR2 FQNEAQ. Trimming removed 1 base from V and 1 base from J, with 8 bases in between. The length of the CDR3 is 15 residues. The CDR3 DNA reads TGTGCCAGCAGCTTAGATCGGGTGAGCAATCAGCCCCAGCATTTT. As protein: CASSLDRVSNQPQHF.

The table lists this clone with a few counts. The chain recombines TRBV5-1 with TRBJ1-3; a weak D match, TRBD1 (5 bases). Trimming cost V 0 bases and J 4 bases, with 14 bases left between them. CDR3 length: 16 amino acids. From germline, CDR1 is SGHRS and CDR2 YFSETQ. The CDR3: CASSLVDPGIGNTIYF. CDR3 coding DNA: TGCGCCAGCAGCTTGGTGGACCCAGGGATCGGAAACACCATATATTTT.

The chain is built from TRBV6-1 and TRBJ2-1, with D perhaps matching TRBD1 (6 bases). This CDR3 is 16 amino acids long. Germline V lookup: CDR1 MNHNS, CDR2 SASEGT. The germline V and J ends were trimmed by 3 bases and 2 bases, with 14 bases remaining between them. The CDR3 protein is CASSDPYRDPYNEQFF. CDR3 coding DNA: TGTGCCAGCAGTGACCCCTACAGGGACCCCTACAATGAGCAGTTCTTC.

This chain uses TRBV7-6 with TRBJ2-2; D might be TRBD2 (5 bases). CDR1 and CDR2 from the germline V gene are SGHVS and FNYEAQ. CDR3 size: 15 residues. The V and J ends lost 5 bases and 4 bases respectively, with 14 bases between them. The CDR3 DNA reads TGTGCCAGCAGCCCAGAGGGTCCGTTCACCGGGGAGCTGTTTTTT. Encoded protein: CASSPEGPFTGELFF.

The chain carries TRBV7-8 and TRBJ1-2; possible D gene TRBD1, 6 bases. The germline CDR1 and CDR2 sequences are SGHVS and FQNEAQ. Trimming removed 4 bases from V and 6 bases from J, with 18 bases in between. The CDR3 has 15 amino acids. Here the CDR3 DNA reads TGTGCCAGCAGCTCTAGATTCTACAGGGATAATGGCTACACCTTC. Protein product: CASSSRFYRDNGYTF.

V and J are TRBV6-5 and TRBJ1-2; 9 bases agree with TRBD1. Germline assignment: CDR1 MNHEY and CDR2 SVGAGI. The CDR3 extends over 16 amino acids. Germline trimming cut 1 base from V and 3 bases from J; bases unmatched to any gene: 6. In DNA form, the CDR3 reads TGTGCCAGCAGTTACTTACTGACAGGGGGTGACTATGGCTACACCTTC. Protein product: CASSYLLTGGDYGYTF.

The chain uses TRBV5-1 and TRBJ2-2; 7 bases are shared with TRBD1. The CDR3 spans 14 residues. Germline-derived CDR1 and CDR2 are SGHRS and YFSETQ. With 5 bases clipped from V and 3 bases from J, the junction kept 4 bases outside the gene matches. CDR3 DNA: TGCGCCAGCAGTTCACAGGGGTACACCGGGGAGCTGTTTTTT. It codes for CASSSQGYTGELFF. Supplemented by reference TRBV5-1 and TRBJ2-2, the full variable domain reads KAGVTQTPRYLIKTRGQQVTLSCSPISGHRSVSWYQQTPGQGLQFLFEYFSETQRNKGNFPGRFSGRQFSNSRSEMNVSTLELGDSALYLCASSSQGYTGELFFGEGSRLTVL.

The V and J genes are TRBV4-2 and TRBJ2-5, with TRBD2 matching over 11 bases. The DNA matches TRBJ2-7 better at its end, which makes the J call doubtful. CDR1 LGHNA and CDR2 YNFKEQ come from the germline V gene. CDR3 length: 17 amino acids. The CDR3 DNA is TGTGCCAGCAGCCAAGATCTAGCGGGGGGCCACTCCTACGAGCAGTACTTC. Translating gives CASSQDLAGGHSYEQYF.

The chain recombines TRBV19 with TRBJ2-2; the D gene is possibly TRBD2 (6 bases). V was trimmed by 3 bases and J by 1 base, leaving 18 bases between them. Looked up from germline, CDR1 is LNHDA and CDR2 is SQIVND (reference sequence). This CDR3 comprises 18 residues. CDR3 amino acids: CASSIRPRGTENTGELFF. The DNA for the CDR3 is TGTGCCAGTAGTATTCGACCTCGGGGGACGGAGAACACCGGGGAGCTGTTTTTT.

V is TRBV5-1 and J is TRBJ2-2; 9 bases are shared with TRBD2. This CDR3 spans 18 amino acids. V trimming: 0 bases; J trimming: 0 bases; junction bases outside the gene matches: 6. CDR1 is SGHRS, CDR2 YFSETQ, per germline. Written as DNA, the CDR3 is TGCGCCAGCAGCTTGGCCTGGAGCGGGGGGTCGAACACCGGGGAGCTGTTTTTT. It is translated as CASSLAWSGGSNTGELFF.

This rearrangement joins TRBV29-1 to TRBJ2-2; D is possibly TRBD2 (6 bases). V was pared by 5 bases and J by 6 bases, with 13 bases between. Germline V gene data show CDR1 as SQVTM and CDR2 as ANQGSEA. The CDR3 loop spans 13 amino acids. The CDR3 DNA follows: TGCAGCGTTAGTCTAGCGTGGGCCGGGGAGCTGTTTTTT. Its translation: CSVSLAWAGELFF.

The CDR3 loop is CASSSKETQYF. The CDR3 DNA sequence: TGTGCCAGCAGCTCAAAAGAGACCCAGTACTTC. The rearrangement uses TRBV5-6 and TRBJ2-5; D not resolved. The CDR3 spans 11 residues. With 3 bases removed from V and 3 bases from J, the gap between germline ends came to 3 bases. Germline CDR1 SGHDT, CDR2 YYEEEE.

Only one count was recorded for this clone. V usage is TRBV5-4 and J usage is TRBJ1-4; 10 bases line up with TRBD1. Germline V lookup: CDR1 SGHNT, CDR2 YYREEE (reference sequence). The CDR3 runs to 15 residues. J was trimmed by 6 bases and V by 4 bases; bases with no gene match: 6. The CDR3 nucleotides read TGTGCCAGCAGCAAGCCGGGACAGGGGTATGAAAAACTGTTTTTT. Protein: CASSKPGQGYEKLFF.

V gene TRBV5-1 combines with J gene TRBJ2-3; possibly TRBD2 for D (6 bases). The length of the CDR3 is 18 residues. Germline CDR1 SGHRS, CDR2 YFSETQ. The V gene lost 4 bases and the J gene lost 4 bases, with 25 bases spanning the gap. The CDR3 region is CASSPDGVGGPRPDTQYF. The CDR3 bases are TGCGCCAGCAGCCCCGACGGAGTGGGGGGTCCTCGTCCAGATACGCAGTATTTT.

This clone was detected only once. V usage is TRBV7-8 and J usage is TRBJ1-1, with D possibly being TRBD1 (5 bases). The CDR3 runs to 15 residues. The V gene lost 5 bases and the J gene lost 6 bases, with 19 bases spanning the gap. Germline CDR1 and CDR2: SGHVS and FQNEAQ. The CDR3 sequence is CASSSRDSGASEAFF. CDR3 in DNA: TGTGCCAGCAGCAGCAGGGATTCGGGTGCCTCTGAAGCTTTCTTT.

The chain carries TRBV4-1 and TRBJ1-6; D is unresolved. Trimming took 2 bases from V and 6 from J, leaving 8 bases between them. There are 14 residues in the CDR3. Germline lookup yields CDR1 MGHRA and CDR2 YSYEKL. The CDR3 nucleotides are TGCGCCAGCAGCCAATTCCAGATTAATTCACCCCTCCACTTT. Encoded protein: CASSQFQINSPLHF.